Listed below are T cell receptor beta chains from one sample, sequenced in a study of blood T cell repertoires in COVID-19. Sequencing used immunoSEQ multiplex PCR; TCRdb keeps in-frame clones, though not all of them. The repertoire holds more than 55,000 clones, with about nine tenths as singletons. The material sequenced was peripheral blood. These receptor sequences come from a human donor with active COVID-19. The donor label of this sample is uncertain. The CDR3 runs from the conserved cysteine through the conserved F or W. D genes are given only for firm matches. Size is stated for part of the rows, as once, few or many counts, or as a class when the clone is expanded.

V	size	D	J	CDR3	DNA
TRBV5-1	NA	NA	TRBJ2-3	CASSLVGSNTDTQYF	TGCGCCAGCAGCTTGGTCGGGAGTAACACAGATACGCAGTATTTT
TRBV23-1	NA	NA	TRBJ2-1	CAGPNRVAGQFF	TGCGCCGGCCCCAACAGGGTAGCAGGGCAGTTCTTC
TRBV28	NA	TRBD1	TRBJ1-6	CASSLRTGGDNSPLHF	TGTGCCAGCAGTTTACGGACAGGGGGAGATAATTCACCCCTCCACTTT
TRBV14	NA	NA	TRBJ2-7	CASSLGTGYYEQYF	TGTGCCAGCAGCCTGGGCACGGGATACTACGAGCAGTACTTC
TRBV7-9	NA	TRBD1	TRBJ2-7	CASSSGTGVGEQYF	TGTGCCAGCAGCTCCGGGACAGGGGTGGGCGAGCAGTACTTC
TRBV5-1	NA	TRBD1	TRBJ2-7	CASSPIPGQSYEQYF	TGCGCCAGCAGCCCCATTCCGGGACAGTCCTACGAGCAGTACTTC
TRBV5-1	NA	TRBD1	TRBJ1-2	CASSLGQGAFYGYTF	TGCGCCAGCAGCTTGGGACAGGGGGCTTTCTATGGCTACACCTTC
TRBV18	NA	TRBD1	TRBJ2-2	CASSPRDRGLGGELFF	TGTGCCAGCTCACCCCGGGACAGGGGTCTGGGCGGGGAGCTGTTTTTT
TRBV28	NA	NA	TRBJ2-2	CASSFDRVPTTGELFF	TGTGCCAGCAGTTTTGACCGGGTTCCGACCACCGGGGAGCTGTTTTTT
TRBV7-3	NA	NA	TRBJ2-3	CASSYGGDADTQYF	TGTGCCAGCAGCTATGGCGGGGACGCAGATACGCAGTATTTT
TRBV4-2	few	TRBD1	TRBJ2-2	CASSLPGTGSGELFF	TGTGCCAGCAGCCTGCCGGGGACAGGTTCCGGGGAGCTGTTTTTT
TRBV11-1	NA	NA	TRBJ1-4	CASSLAVGGGPAKLFF	TGTGCCAGCAGCTTAGCGGTCGGCGGGGGCCCTGCAAAACTGTTTTTT
TRBV19	NA	NA	TRBJ1-5	CASTSWGDSNQPQHF	TGTGCCAGTACCTCCTGGGGGGATAGCAATCAGCCCCAGCATTTT
TRBV3-1/TRBV3-2	NA	TRBD2	TRBJ2-1	CASSSRQAGGLNEQFF	TGTGCCAGCAGCTCGCGCCAAGCGGGAGGGCTCAATGAGCAGTTCTTC
TRBV27	NA	NA	TRBJ1-2	CASSLLGPYGYTF	TGTGCCAGCAGTTTATTGGGCCCTTATGGCTACACCTTC
TRBV7-9	NA	TRBD2	TRBJ2-1	CASSRLGGYNEQFF	TGTGCCAGCAGCCGGTTGGGAGGGTACAATGAGCAGTTCTTC
TRBV5-1	NA	TRBD2	TRBJ2-1	CASSLVTGLAENEQFF	TGCGCCAGCAGCTTGGTCACCGGACTAGCGGAAAATGAGCAGTTCTTC
TRBV3-1/TRBV3-2	once	NA	TRBJ1-2	CASSPSAGAYGYTF	TGTGCCAGCAGCCCGTCTGCGGGGGCCTATGGCTACACCTTC
TRBV5-4	NA	TRBD1	TRBJ2-3	CASSLTGSADTQYF	TGTGCCAGCAGCCTGACAGGGTCGGCAGATACGCAGTATTTT
TRBV7-2	few	NA	TRBJ2-5	CASSLGGGFQETQYF	TGTGCCAGCAGCTTAGGGGGGGGCTTCCAAGAGACCCAGTACTTC
TRBV6-4	NA	TRBD1	TRBJ2-7	CASRWTGGYEQYF	TGTGCCAGCAGGTGGACAGGGGGTTACGAGCAGTACTTC
TRBV15	NA	NA	TRBJ2-4	CATTYLFGILGSLAKNIQYF	TGTGCCACCACCTATCTTTTCGGGATCCTCGGTTCCTTAGCCAAAAACATTCAGTACTTC
TRBV9	NA	NA	TRBJ2-3	CASSPFAGTVDTQYF	TGTGCCAGCAGCCCATTTGCGGGGACGGTGGATACGCAGTATTTT
TRBV5-1	NA	TRBD1	TRBJ1-4	CASSPDRGLEKLFF	TGCGCCAGCAGCCCGGACAGGGGGCTTGAAAAACTGTTTTTT
TRBV6-5	few	TRBD1	TRBJ1-3	CASSQDRANTIYF	TGTGCCAGCAGTCAGGACAGGGCAAACACCATATATTTT
TRBV27	NA	TRBD1	TRBJ2-7	CASSLQLSRDRASYEQYF	TGTGCCAGCAGTCTGCAGCTTAGCCGGGACAGGGCTTCCTACGAGCAGTACTTC